The source of this T cell receptor (beta chain) is a study of response to subunit inactivated influenza vaccine. In TCRdb, the RT-PCR reads were re-called with MiXCR into one record per CDR3 protein. The profile covers hundreds of thousands of distinct CDR3 sequences, with about 10% appearing a single time and 11% taken by the ten largest. V was pared by 5 bases and J by 1 base, with 7 bases of the junction left unmatched. The CDR3 length is 16 residues. The germline V gene encodes CDR1 MDHEN and CDR2 SYDVKM. These same data were also listed under a study on T cells expressing NK-cell markers. That paper adds: cDNA encoding TCR beta was synthesized via 5'RACE template switching incorporating UMIs. From sorted CD3+CD56+NKG2C+, CD3+CD56+NKG2C- and CD3+CD56-NKG2C+ T cells came the TCR beta repertoires. HCMV serostatus: seven of eight sequenced donors positive, one negative. Dominant NKG2C+ clonotype frequencies of roughly 1.0-7.5% of CD8+ T cells were measured in over 5 donors.

This TCR was recovered from a man aged 50 to 59 who received an inactivated influenza vaccine. The sequencing used PBMCs from blood, collected on the day of vaccination. The chain has TRBV28 and TRBJ2-3, with 9 nucleotides matching TRBD1. The CDR3: CASSAGTGFGTDTQYF. CDR3 nucleotide sequence: TGTGCCAGCAGTGCCGGGACAGGGTTTGGCACAGATACGCAGTATTTT. The full variable domain, rest sourced from reference TRBV28 and TRBJ2-3, is DVKVTQSSRYLVKRTGEKVFLECVQDMDHENMFWYRQDPGLGLRLIYFSYDVKMKEKGDIPEGYSVSREKKERFSLILESASTNQTSMYLCASSAGTGFGTDTQYFGPGTRLTVL.